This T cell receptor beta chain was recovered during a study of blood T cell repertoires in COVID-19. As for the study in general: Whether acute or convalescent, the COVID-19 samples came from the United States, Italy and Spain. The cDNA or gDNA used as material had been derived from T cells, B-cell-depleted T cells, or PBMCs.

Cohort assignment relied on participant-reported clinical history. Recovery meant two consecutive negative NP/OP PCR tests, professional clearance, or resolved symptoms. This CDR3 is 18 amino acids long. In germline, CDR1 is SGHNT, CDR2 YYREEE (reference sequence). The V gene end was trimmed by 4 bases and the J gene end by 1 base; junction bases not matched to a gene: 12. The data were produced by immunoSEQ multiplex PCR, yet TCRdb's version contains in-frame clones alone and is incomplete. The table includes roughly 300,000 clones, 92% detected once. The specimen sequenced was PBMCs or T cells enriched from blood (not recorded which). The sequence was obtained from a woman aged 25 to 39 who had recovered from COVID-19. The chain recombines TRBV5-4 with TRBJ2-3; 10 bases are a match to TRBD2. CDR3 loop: CASSQQIIAGGRTDTQYF. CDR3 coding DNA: TGTGCCAGCAGCCAACAGATAATAGCGGGAGGACGCACAGATACGCAGTATTTT.